The 21 T cell receptor beta chains given below trace back to one sample, sequenced in a study of blood T cells in healthy people across ages. Then a second PCR, running about 6 to 12 cycles, was carried out with a sample-barcoded 5' primer and a J-beta primer mix. TCRdb independently ran MiXCR on the 5' RACE reads; one entry per CDR3 protein. In the table there are roughly 550,000 distinct CDR3 sequences, 20% to 30% of which are singletons. The data were also submitted as part of a second study, on T cells of mothers and their children.

Source material: blood. These receptors originate from a boy between 5 and 17 years old in good health.

This clonotype turned up a few times. V and J are TRBV7-3 and TRBJ2-5; a weak D match, TRBD1 (6 bases). The DNA end lines up better with TRBJ2-7; the J call may be wrong. The CDR3 covers 14 residues. Germline CDR1 reads SGHTA; CDR2 reads FQGTGA. The CDR3 sequence is CASSIGGGSYEQYF. In DNA, the CDR3 is TGTGCCAGCAGCATAGGGGGTGGCTCCTACGAGCAGTACTTC.

This clonotype was detected a few times. This chain connects TRBV7-2 to TRBJ1-6; D unresolved. Trimming took off 7 bases at V and 8 bases at J, with 9 bases between the two ends. The germline CDR1 and CDR2 sequences are SGHTA and FQGNSA. This CDR3 spans 12 amino acids. Here the CDR3 DNA reads TGTGCCAGCACCAACCCCTATTCACCCCTCCACTTT. It yields the protein CASTNPYSPLHF.

This clonotype was observed a few times. The chain links TRBV29-1 to TRBJ1-2; no definite D call. V was pared by 2 bases and J by 4 bases, with 11 bases between. Germline CDR1 and CDR2: SQVTM and ANQGSEA. The CDR3 is 13 residues long. The CDR3 loop is CSVELITVYGYTF. The CDR3 DNA sequence: TGCAGCGTTGAACTAATTACGGTCTATGGCTACACCTTC.

The V call is TRBV27, the J call TRBJ2-1; no reliable D call. Germline V gene data show CDR1 as MNHEY and CDR2 as SMNVEV (reference sequence). Trimming removed 3 bases from V and 4 bases from J, with 7 bases in between. The CDR3 runs 13 residues. CDR3 sequence (DNA): TGTGCCAGCAGTTTGGTGAGATACAATGAGCAGTTCTTC. Its translation is CASSLVRYNEQFF.

The genes are TRBV15 and TRBJ1-6; D gene unclear. This CDR3 is built from 13 residues. Trimming stripped 0 bases from V and 11 bases from J, with 8 bases between. Germline CDR1 reads LNHNV; CDR2 reads YYDKDF (reference sequence). CDR3 DNA: TGTGCCACCAGCAGAGATCGGGCCGCACCCCTCCACTTT. It translates to CATSRDRAAPLHF.

This rearrangement joins TRBV7-6 to TRBJ2-1; unclear D gene. Matching the DNA end better, TRBJ2-7 makes the J call doubtful. The length of the CDR3 is 12 residues. CDR1 is SGHVS and CDR2 is FNYEAQ in the germline V gene. This chain's CDR3 is CASSSKNGEQYF. The CDR3 DNA sequence: TGTGCCAGCAGCTCAAAGAATGGCGAGCAGTACTTC.

This clonotype was recorded a few times. The J gene is TRBJ2-2, the V gene TRBV4-1; weak D call: TRBD1 (6 bases). The CDR3 has 17 amino acids. The V and J ends lost 2 bases and 1 base respectively, with 14 bases between them. Germline V gene sequence: CDR1 MGHRA, CDR2 YSYEKL. CDR3 sequence: CASSQSPGQLNTGELFF. As DNA, the CDR3 is TGCGCCAGCAGCCAAAGCCCAGGACAGTTGAACACCGGGGAGCTGTTTTTT.

In this sample, this clonotype turned up a few times. V is TRBV4-3 and J is TRBJ1-4, with D unresolved. Germline V gene sequence: CDR1 LGHNA, CDR2 YSLEER. V dropped 0 bases and J dropped 8 bases, with 22 bases sitting between them. There are 18 residues in the CDR3. For the CDR3, the DNA is TGCGCCAGCAGCCAAGATAAGGCTTTAGGAGGAGAAGAGGAAAAACTGTTTTTT. Its translation: CASSQDKALGGEEEKLFF.

This clonotype showed up just a few times. The chain couples TRBV27 to TRBJ2-7, with no clear D. Germline assignment: CDR1 MNHEY and CDR2 SMNVEV (reference sequence). Trimming left V 0 bases short and J 1 base short, with 7 bases between. This CDR3 is 14 amino acids long. The CDR3 DNA follows: TGTGCCAGCAGTTTATCAGACACTTCCTACGAGCAGTACTTC. Its protein product is CASSLSDTSYEQYF.

The genes are TRBV6-2 or TRBV6-3 and TRBJ1-1; no definite D call. Germline V gives CDR1 MNHEY, CDR2 SVGEGT. V was cut by 7 bases and J by 0 bases, with 12 bases left in between. The CDR3 spans 14 residues. CDR3 nucleotides: TGTGCCAGCAAAATCGGGAATATGAACACTGAAGCTTTCTTT. As protein: CASKIGNMNTEAFF.

This clonotype was detected a few times. The chain has TRBV6-5 and TRBJ2-1; 7 bases are a match to TRBD1. In germline, CDR1 is MNHEY, CDR2 SVGAGI. With 0 bases clipped from V and 6 bases from J, the junction kept 2 bases outside the gene matches. This CDR3 is 14 amino acids long. The CDR3 loop reads CASSYSGGANEQFF. CDR3 DNA sequence: TGTGCCAGCAGTTACTCAGGGGGCGCCAATGAGCAGTTCTTC.

This rearrangement joins TRBV7-2 to TRBJ1-1, with D possibly matching TRBD1 (5 bases). Trimming stripped 6 bases from V and 4 bases from J, with 15 bases between. The CDR3 contains 14 residues. The V gene's germline CDR1 is SGHTA and CDR2 FQGNSA. CDR3 DNA: TGTGCCAGCAGTCTATGGGGGTTGGGCACTGAAGCTTTCTTT. It is translated as CASSLWGLGTEAFF. Using reference TRBV7-2 and TRBJ1-1 for the parts outside the CDR3, the full variable domain is GAGVSQSPSNKVTEKGKDVELRCDPISGHTALYWYRQSLGQGLEFLIYFQGNSAPDKSGLPSDRFSAERTGGSVSTLTIQRTQQEDSAVYLCASSLWGLGTEAFFGQGTRLTVV.

This chain uses TRBV5-1 with TRBJ2-1; 8 bases line up with TRBD2. After removal of 6 bases from V and 4 bases from J, the junction contained 9 bases not matched to a gene. The CDR3 has 15 amino acids. The V gene's germline CDR1 is SGHRS and CDR2 YFSETQ. The CDR3 DNA reads TGCGCCAGCATGGGGAGCGGGGGACCTTACAATGAGCAGTTCTTC. It specifies CASMGSGGPYNEQFF. Filled out from reference TRBV5-1 and TRBJ2-1, the complete variable domain reads KAGVTQTPRYLIKTRGQQVTLSCSPISGHRSVSWYQQTPGQGLQFLFEYFSETQRNKGNFPGRFSGRQFSNSRSEMNVSTLELGDSALYLCASMGSGGPYNEQFFGPGTRLTVL.

This clonotype was counted a few times. The chain is built from TRBV6-1 and TRBJ1-5; 8 bases line up with TRBD1. Germline CDR1 and CDR2: MNHNS and SASEGT. The V segment lost 6 bases and the J segment 5 bases; nucleotides outside the gene matches: 6. The CDR3 sequence is 14 residues long. Here the CDR3 DNA reads TGTGCCAGCAGCGCCGGACAGGGCGATCAGCCCCAGCATTTT. Residues: CASSAGQGDQPQHF.

In its sample, this clonotype was seen a few times. The chain employs TRBV14 and TRBJ2-4, with 8 positions matching TRBD2. J was trimmed by 8 bases and V by 0 bases; bases with no gene match: 9. Germline CDR1 reads SGHDN; CDR2 reads FVKESK. The CDR3 contains 16 residues. As DNA, the CDR3 is TGTGCCAGCAGCCAAGATGTGACTAGCGAGAGACACATTCAGTACTTC. Protein: CASSQDVTSERHIQYF.

This clonotype has a handful of counts. The chain couples TRBV15 to TRBJ2-3, with TRBD2 identical over 7 bases. Germline CDR1 reads LNHNV; CDR2 reads YYDKDF (reference sequence). The CDR3 has 16 amino acids. The trim removed 2 bases at V and 1 base at J, leaving 6 bases unmatched. As DNA, the CDR3 is TGTGCCACCAGCAGACCTGCGGGAGTTGGCACAGATACGCAGTATTTT. Translating gives CATSRPAGVGTDTQYF. Variable domain in full (rest from reference TRBV15 and TRBJ2-3): DAMVIQNPRYQVTQFGKPVTLSCSQTLNHNVMYWYQQKSSQAPKLLFHYYDKDFNNEADTPDNFQSRRPNTSFCFLDIRSPGLGDTAMYLCATSRPAGVGTDTQYFGPGTRLTVL.

This clonotype was seen a handful of times. The chain recombines TRBV7-2 with TRBJ2-7, with 7 positions matching TRBD1. Germline CDR1 and CDR2: SGHTA and FQGNSA. J lost 4 bases, V lost 5 bases, and 20 bases had no gene match. The CDR3 spans 18 residues. The CDR3 nucleotides read TGTGCCAGCAGCCCGGAATGGTGGCAGGGGGTAGTACAGTACGAGCAGTACTTC. It codes for CASSPEWWQGVVQYEQYF.

This chain joins TRBV29-1 and TRBJ1-2; TRBD1 matches 7 bases. The trim removed 6 bases at V and 3 bases at J, leaving 4 bases unmatched. Germline V gives CDR1 SQVTM, CDR2 ANQGSEA. This CDR3 is built from 12 residues. The CDR3, as DNA: TGCAGCGTGCCCACAGGGGACTATGGCTACACCTTC. Translation: CSVPTGDYGYTF.

This chain uses TRBV20-1 with TRBJ2-1, with 15 nucleotides matching TRBD2. Germline CDR1 and CDR2: DFQATT and SNEGSKA (reference sequence). The junction had 7 bases not matched to a gene; V was cut back by 5 bases and J by 8 bases. CDR3 length: 15 amino acids. The CDR3 loop reads CSADGLAGGHDEQFF. CDR3 DNA sequence: TGCAGTGCTGACGGACTAGCGGGGGGGCACGATGAGCAGTTCTTC.

The genes are TRBV3-1 and TRBJ2-2; TRBD2 might be the D (5 bases). This CDR3 spans 15 amino acids. V was clipped by 0 bases and J by 6 bases, with 11 bases between them. Germline-derived CDR1 and CDR2 are LGHDT and YNNKEL (reference sequence). The CDR3 spells CASSQEGLAAGELFF. In DNA, the CDR3 is TGTGCCAGCAGCCAAGAAGGTCTAGCTGCCGGGGAGCTGTTTTTT.

This clonotype was picked up a small number of times. The gene calls are TRBV14 and TRBJ2-5; maybe TRBD1 (6 bases). The CDR3 length is 13 residues. Trimming stripped 8 bases from V and 3 bases from J, with 13 bases between. Germline V CDR1 and CDR2: SGHDN, FVKESK. The CDR3 DNA reads TGTGCCAGCTCACCAAACAGGGAAGAGACCCAGTACTTC. Residues: CASSPNREETQYF.